These 22 T cell receptor beta chains originate from one sample sequenced in a study of spatial heterogeneity in lung cancer. Each CDR3 protein gets one entry after TCRdb re-called the 5' RACE reads with MiXCR. This sample carries roughly 79,000 distinct CDR3 sequences, roughly 12% of them seen once, and the ten largest clones take 4.6%. Indicated time point: sample taken at primary tumor resection. Whole RNA was taken from tumor, nontumor lung or frozen PBMC; it was then sequenced unsorted. Material: PBMCs, obtained at surgery. These receptors came from a male donor with early-stage non-small cell lung cancer.

This rearrangement joins TRBV29-1 to TRBJ1-1; D gene uncertain. From germline, CDR1 is SQVTM and CDR2 ANQGSEA. V gave up 0 bases and J gave up 11 bases, with 10 bases separating them. The CDR3 runs to 11 residues. CDR3 sequence (DNA): TGCAGCGTTGAAGATCGAGTGGGGGCTTTCTTT. This encodes CSVEDRVGAFF.

A few counts support this clonotype. V usage is TRBV29-1 and J usage is TRBJ2-7, with D maybe TRBD1 (6 bases). CDR1 is SQVTM, CDR2 ANQGSEA, per germline. Trimming took 0 bases from V and 3 from J, leaving 18 bases between them. The CDR3 has 16 residues. The CDR3: CSVEDPGLRGSYEQYF. CDR3 nucleotides: TGCAGCGTTGAAGATCCTGGCCTCAGGGGTAGCTACGAGCAGTACTTC.

This clonotype was counted between two and nine times. The V and J genes are TRBV5-1 and TRBJ1-2; D is undetermined. The CDR3 runs 14 residues. V dropped 4 bases and J dropped 0 bases, with 10 bases sitting between them. Germline CDR1 SGHRS, CDR2 YFSETQ. Written as DNA, the CDR3 is TGCGCCAGCAGCCTGCAGCCTACTAACTATGGCTACACCTTC. Translation gives CASSLQPTNYGYTF. The complete variable domain, with remaining parts taken from reference TRBV5-1 and TRBJ1-2, reads KAGVTQTPRYLIKTRGQQVTLSCSPISGHRSVSWYQQTPGQGLQFLFEYFSETQRNKGNFPGRFSGRQFSNSRSEMNVSTLELGDSALYLCASSLQPTNYGYTFGSGTRLTVV.

This sequence joins TRBV3-1 and TRBJ1-2, with D perhaps matching TRBD1 (6 bases). Per the germline V gene, CDR1 is LGHDT and CDR2 is YNNKEL (reference sequence). The CDR3 runs to 15 residues. Between the trimmed V and J ends, which lost 1 base and 2 bases, there was a span of 11 bases. CDR3 in amino acids: CASSQAQTGNYGYTF. DNA of the CDR3: TGTGCCAGCAGCCAAGCTCAGACAGGCAACTATGGCTACACCTTC.

This clonotype was found a few times. V is TRBV29-1 and J is TRBJ2-2, with D possibly TRBD2 on 6 matching bases. Germline CDR1 is SQVTM and CDR2 is ANQGSEA. With 7 bases removed from V and 2 bases from J, the gap between germline ends came to 8 bases. The CDR3 length is 12 residues. CDR3 nucleotides: TGCAGCGGGGGACTTAACACCGGGGAGCTGTTTTTT. Translated, it gives CSGGLNTGELFF.

This clonotype came up a few times. The J gene is TRBJ1-3, the V gene TRBV20-1, with D uncertain. From germline, CDR1 is DFQATT and CDR2 SNEGSKA (reference sequence). The CDR3 is made up of 13 amino acids. V lost 6 bases and J 6 bases, leaving 15 bases between the germline ends. In DNA, the CDR3 is TGCAGTGCCCGCCAGCTCGGGATAAACACCATATATTTT. It is translated as CSARQLGINTIYF.

Only a few counts were recorded for this clonotype. The chain recombines TRBV5-4 with TRBJ2-1, with D maybe TRBD1 (6 bases). This CDR3 is built from 13 residues. Per the germline V gene, CDR1 is SGHNT and CDR2 is YYREEE (reference sequence). V was cut by 7 bases and J by 5 bases, with 13 bases left in between. This chain's CDR3 is CASRRQANNEQFF. CDR3 coding DNA: TGTGCCAGCCGTCGACAGGCAAACAATGAGCAGTTCTTC.

V usage is TRBV29-1 and J usage is TRBJ1-2; D call uncertain. Deletions cut 2 bases from V and 2 bases from J, with 6 bases between. Germline lookup yields CDR1 SQVTM and CDR2 ANQGSEA. The CDR3 is 12 residues long. CDR3 residues: CSVETVNYGYTF. The DNA for the CDR3 is TGCAGCGTTGAAACAGTAAACTATGGCTACACCTTC.

This clonotype was observed a few times. The chain combines TRBV5-1 with TRBJ2-7; 11 bases map to TRBD1. With 2 bases clipped from V and 3 bases from J, the junction kept 1 base outside the gene matches. Germline CDR1 is SGHRS and CDR2 is YFSETQ. The CDR3 extends over 14 amino acids. The CDR3 DNA reads as TGCGCCAGCAGCTTCGGGACAGGGGGCTACGAGCAGTACTTC. Translated: CASSFGTGGYEQYF.

This clonotype appeared a few times. The chain joins TRBV3-1 to TRBJ2-7; D gene ambiguous. The length of the CDR3 is 16 residues. Trimming pared 4 bases from V and 3 bases from J, leaving 19 bases between. Germline V lookup: CDR1 LGHDT, CDR2 YNNKEL (reference sequence). The DNA of the CDR3 is TGTGCCAGCAGCCCAGTATCCAGGACGGCAAACTACGAGCAGTACTTC. Encoded protein: CASSPVSRTANYEQYF.

This clonotype was detected many times. The chain uses TRBV29-1 and TRBJ2-7; 8 bases are shared with TRBD1. The CDR3 spans 14 residues. Germline CDR1 is SQVTM and CDR2 is ANQGSEA. The trim removed 1 base at V and 6 bases at J, leaving 8 bases unmatched. Here the CDR3 DNA reads TGCAGCGTTGAAGGTAGGACAGGGACGGGCGAGCAGTACTTC. It codes for CSVEGRTGTGEQYF.

This clonotype was observed many times. CDR3 region: CASSQGTGVNEKLFF. The CDR3 region has the DNA TGTGCCAGCAGCCAAGGGACAGGGGTTAATGAAAAACTGTTTTTT. The rearrangement joins TRBV7-8 to TRBJ1-4, with 10 bases that match TRBD1. V gave up 5 bases and J gave up 4 bases; unmatched junction bases: 4. CDR3 length equals 15 residues. Germline V lookup: CDR1 SGHVS, CDR2 FQNEAQ.

A few counts support this clonotype. The rearrangement uses TRBV20-1 and TRBJ2-5; TRBD2 matches 7 bases. The CDR3 contains 17 residues. CDR1 DFQATT and CDR2 SNEGSKA come from the germline V gene (reference sequence). V dropped 3 bases and J dropped 4; count of bases not matched to a gene: 17. CDR3 nucleotide sequence: TGCAGTGCTAGTATGTGGCAAGGCAGACTAGCAGGAGAGACCCAGTACTTC. This sequence encodes CSASMWQGRLAGETQYF.

A few counts support this clonotype. The chain is built from TRBV12-3 or TRBV12-4 and TRBJ1-4, with 8 positions matching TRBD1. Trimming at V came to 3 bases and at J to 0 bases, leaving 6 bases not matched to a gene. CDR3 length equals 17 residues. Here the CDR3 DNA reads TGTGCCAGCAGTTTGTCCAGGGGGCTCTCAACTAATGAAAAACTGTTTTTT. As protein: CASSLSRGLSTNEKLFF.

This clonotype has just a few counts. The chain uses TRBV2 and TRBJ2-3; 9 bases are shared with TRBD2. Germline V gene lookup returns CDR1 SNHLY and CDR2 FYNNEI. Trimming removed 6 bases from V and 4 bases from J; junction bases left unmatched: 2. The CDR3 is 13 residues long. This CDR3 reads CASRREGPDTQYF. The CDR3 DNA reads TGTGCCAGCAGGCGGGAGGGCCCAGATACGCAGTATTTT.

This clonotype occurred a few times. The chain couples TRBV5-1 to TRBJ2-5; TRBD1 might be the D (6 bases). Germline V gene sequence: CDR1 SGHRS, CDR2 YFSETQ. Between the trimmed V and J ends, which lost 0 bases and 6 bases, there was a span of 12 bases. The CDR3 runs 14 residues. CDR3 region: CASSLGAGAQTQYF. Written as DNA, the CDR3 is TGCGCCAGCAGCTTGGGGGCAGGGGCACAGACCCAGTACTTC.

This chain joins TRBV5-1 and TRBJ2-5; the match to TRBD1 covers 8 bases. V shed 4 bases and J 2 bases; nucleotides not matched to a gene: 10. CDR3 length equals 16 residues. Germline CDR1 is SGHRS and CDR2 is YFSETQ. This CDR3 is CASSILGQGTQETQYF. DNA for the CDR3: TGCGCCAGCAGCATCCTCGGACAGGGCACGCAAGAGACCCAGTACTTC.

This clonotype was seen more than once but under ten times. This chain uses TRBV7-2 with TRBJ2-5; perhaps TRBD1 as D (6 bases). The V end was cut by 1 base, the J end by 5 bases, with 11 bases between. Germline V CDR1 and CDR2: SGHTA, FQGNSA. This CDR3 is built from 14 residues. The CDR3 reads CASSLGARGETQYF. CDR3 in DNA: TGTGCCAGCAGCTTAGGGGCCAGGGGCGAGACCCAGTACTTC.

The chain couples TRBV20-1 to TRBJ1-2, with unresolved D. Trimming took 0 bases from V and 2 from J, leaving 7 bases between them. This CDR3 comprises 13 residues. Germline-derived CDR1 and CDR2 are DFQATT and SNEGSKA (reference sequence). In DNA form, the CDR3 reads TGCAGTGCTAGAGATGACGCCAACTATGGCTACACCTTC. Translating gives CSARDDANYGYTF.

This clonotype was seen repeatedly, ten times or more. The CDR3 loop reads CASSLVGTAKEETQYF. CDR3 nucleotides: TGTGCCAGCAGCTTGGTAGGAACCGCGAAGGAAGAGACCCAGTACTTC. This rearrangement joins TRBV5-6 to TRBJ2-5; no firm D call. This CDR3 is built from 16 residues. V shed 0 bases and J shed 3 bases, with 15 bases lying between them. Germline CDR1 and CDR2: SGHDT and YYEEEE.

This chain joins TRBV5-5 and TRBJ2-2; a weak D match, TRBD2 (6 bases). The CDR3 is 16 residues long. Germline loops: CDR1 SGHKS, CDR2 YYEKEE (reference sequence). Trimming took 3 bases from V and 2 from J, leaving 14 bases between them. The CDR3 nucleotides are TGTGCCAGCAGCTATTTCCGGGACTCCAACACCGGGGAGCTGTTTTTT. Residues: CASSYFRDSNTGELFF.

This clonotype came up many times. The rearrangement links TRBV5-1 to TRBJ2-5; weak D call: TRBD1 (5 bases). CDR3 length: 16 residues. Trimming took 0 bases from V and 0 from J, leaving 12 bases between them. CDR1 and CDR2 from the germline V gene are SGHRS and YFSETQ. The CDR3 loop is CASSLGGLNYQETQYF. The CDR3 DNA follows: TGCGCCAGCAGCTTGGGGGGCCTGAACTACCAAGAGACCCAGTACTTC.